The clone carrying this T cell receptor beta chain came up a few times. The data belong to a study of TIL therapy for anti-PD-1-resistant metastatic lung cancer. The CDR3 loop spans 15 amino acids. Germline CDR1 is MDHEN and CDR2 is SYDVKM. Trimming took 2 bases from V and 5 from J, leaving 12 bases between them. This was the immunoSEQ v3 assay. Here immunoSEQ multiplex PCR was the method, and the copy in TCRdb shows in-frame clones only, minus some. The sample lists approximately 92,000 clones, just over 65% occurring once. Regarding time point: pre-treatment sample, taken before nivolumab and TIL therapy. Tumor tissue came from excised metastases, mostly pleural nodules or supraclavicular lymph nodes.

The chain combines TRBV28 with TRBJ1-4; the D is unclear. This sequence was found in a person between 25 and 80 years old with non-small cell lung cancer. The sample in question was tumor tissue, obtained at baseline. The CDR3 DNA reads TGTGCCAGCAGTTTAGGGTCAGCACCAAATGAAAAACTGTTTTTT. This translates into CASSLGSAPNEKLFF.